This T cell receptor beta chain was sequenced during a study of T cell responses to AZD1222 COVID-19 vaccine. Losses at the gene ends were 1 base for V and 14 bases for J; bases not matched to a gene: 16. Germline V gives CDR1 LGHNA, CDR2 YNFKEQ. This CDR3 region has 16 residues. The assay was immunoSEQ multiplex PCR, and TCRdb's table has in-frame clones only and misses some. The table records tens of thousands of clones, about 88% of them present only once. On this clone: Its specificity is not known.

Whole-study findings and limits: Repertoires in all cases were sampled only once the peak T cell response had passed.

V gene TRBV4-2 combines with J gene TRBJ2-1, with 8 bases fitting TRBD2. Sample: peripheral blood, taken 28 days after the second AZD1222 dose. The origin of this receptor is an adult who received the AZD1222 COVID-19 vaccine. The CDR3 loop reads CASSQVGSGLGGQEFF. CDR3 DNA: TGTGCCAGCAGCCAAGTGGGGTCGGGACTAGGAGGGCAGGAGTTCTTC.